This T cell receptor (beta chain) was identified during a study of human T cells and chemical hapten exposure (TCRdb year 2021). Regarding the study in general: Libraries were pooled for sequencing, and per-sample TCR yields varied mainly because of small differences in library volumes within the pool. In alopecia patients, the study followed how the peripheral blood TCR repertoire changed in vivo over primary and secondary sensitization to diphenylcyclopropenone (DPC), a hapten. Each blood RNA sample was used to sequence both TCR alpha and TCR beta chains. Paper-wide results and their limitations: After repeated subsampling, changes were observed in the strength of the expansion versus patch-test correlation and in the threshold at which the correlation became significant. No change with DPC sensitization was found in the number of TCRs above 1 in 1000 frequency, and no evidence of global repertoire structure alterations was found.

The meaning of the sample's time point label: healthy volunteer bleed at 2 weeks. Total RNA was extracted from unfractionated whole blood collected in Tempus Blood RNA tubes. A few healthy volunteers were used as TCR sequencing controls and were bled at day 0, 2 weeks and 6 weeks. The library was produced with RACE. Data came from a NextSeq 500. During library preparation, unique molecular identifiers were attached to individual cDNA molecules so that TCRs could be counted quantitatively and reproducibly. The source study handled its data this way. The median number of TCRs per sample was 85,000 to 100,000, ranging from about 20,000 to 700,000. The Decombinator software suite was used to annotate V, J and CDR3 in the TCR reads. For PS versus PT1 abundance plots, all samples were subsampled to the same number of TCRs (28,000). TCRs were defined as expanded if absent before sensitization and observed at least eight times at the 2-week time point. The public reads were reprocessed in TCRdb via fastp at Q25 and MiXCR, keeping in-frame beta chains. All rows with the same CDR3 protein become a single entry with the most common DNA and genes. The V and J calls shown here were made by TCRdb, not taken from the authors' results. Here the sample has about 130,000 distinct CDR3 sequences; roughly 9% occur a single time. Of the sample, 1.5% to 2% falls within the top ten clones.

This clonotype was recorded many times. It lacks a known antigen. No quality values exist for individual bases; no much larger clone is one base distant. V lost 4 bases and J lost 8 bases, and the count of bases not matched to a germline gene is 8. The CDR3 runs 15 residues from the cysteine to the phenylalanine. Only the CDR3 portion is preserved as DNA: 45 bases, with reading frame beginning at the first base. CDR1 and CDR2, looked up from the germline V gene, are KGHDR and SFDVKD. The chain is encoded by TRBV24-1 joined to TRBJ2-3; 10 central nucleotides agree with TRBD2. What was sequenced was whole blood. The receptor's source is a male donor in good health. Some clones in this sample may be carry-over from other donors' samples. The CDR3 has the sequence CATSDSAGGPSTQYF. The DNA sequence is as follows: TGTGCCACCAGTGACTCAGCGGGAGGGCCTAGTACGCAGTATTTT.